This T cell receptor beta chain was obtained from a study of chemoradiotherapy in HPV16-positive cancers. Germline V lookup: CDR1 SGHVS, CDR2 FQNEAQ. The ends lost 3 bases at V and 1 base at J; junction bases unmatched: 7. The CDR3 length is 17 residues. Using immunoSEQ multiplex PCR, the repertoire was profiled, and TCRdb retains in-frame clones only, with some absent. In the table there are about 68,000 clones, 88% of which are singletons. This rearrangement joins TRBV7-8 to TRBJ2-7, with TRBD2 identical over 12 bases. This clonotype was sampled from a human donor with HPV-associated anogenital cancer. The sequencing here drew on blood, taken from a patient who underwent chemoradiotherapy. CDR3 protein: CASSLPRLAGVSYEQYF. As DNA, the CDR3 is TGTGCCAGCAGCTTGCCGCGACTAGCGGGGGTATCCTACGAGCAGTACTTC.